One and the same sample provided the 32 T cell receptor beta chains below, sequenced in a study of vaccination effects on CD4 cells after COVID-19. Upon completion of approximately ten days in culture, CD4+ T cells were isolated. Participants each got two BNT162b2 or mRNA-1273 vaccine doses. These TCRs are of unknown antigen specificity. TCRdb's copy holds only in-frame clones and misses some; the assay was immunoSEQ multiplex PCR. The table has fewer than 35,000 clones, around 74% seen once. The starting material was CD4+ T cells from PBMCs cultured without peptide, obtained after COVID-19 vaccination. The receptors were gathered from a human donor who received a COVID-19 vaccine.

The V gene is TRBV2, the J gene TRBJ2-1; a possible D gene is TRBD1 (6 bases). With 1 base removed from V and 2 bases from J, the gap between germline ends came to 9 bases. CDR1 is SNHLY and CDR2 is FYNNEI in the germline V gene. This CDR3 has 15 amino acids. This CDR3 is CASSEDRATYNEQFF. CDR3 in DNA: TGTGCCAGCAGTGAAGACAGGGCTACCTACAATGAGCAGTTCTTC.

The chain recombines TRBV4-3 with TRBJ1-2, with a possible D match to TRBD1 (5 bases). This CDR3 has 15 residues. V lost 4 bases to trimming and J lost 8 bases, with 20 bases between them. Germline V CDR1 and CDR2: LGHNA, YSLEER. The CDR3 sequence: CASSPDWQGAIGYTF. The CDR3, as DNA: TGCGCCAGCAGCCCGGACTGGCAGGGCGCCATCGGCTACACCTTC.

The chain has TRBV19 and TRBJ1-1; no reliable D call. Germline values: CDR1 LNHDA, CDR2 SQIVND (reference sequence). The germline V and J ends were trimmed by 2 bases and 3 bases, with 10 bases remaining between them. This CDR3 region has 14 residues. The CDR3 reads CASSISLWDTEAFF. In nucleotides, the CDR3 is TGTGCCAGTAGTATATCTTTATGGGACACTGAAGCTTTCTTT.

The gene calls are TRBV5-1 and TRBJ2-3; D not certain. CDR3 length: 16 amino acids. The ends were cut back, 2 bases at V and 0 bases at J, with 13 bases in the middle. Germline CDR1 reads SGHRS; CDR2 reads YFSETQ. The DNA for the CDR3 is TGCGCCAGCAGCTTCACAACCGGGTTAAGCACAGATACGCAGTATTTT. This encodes CASSFTTGLSTDTQYF. Full variable domain (missing parts from reference TRBV5-1 and TRBJ2-3): KAGVTQTPRYLIKTRGQQVTLSCSPISGHRSVSWYQQTPGQGLQFLFEYFSETQRNKGNFPGRFSGRQFSNSRSEMNVSTLELGDSALYLCASSFTTGLSTDTQYFGPGTRLTVL.

The rearrangement uses TRBV19 and TRBJ1-4; no clear D. Trimming pared 6 bases from V and 6 bases from J, leaving 11 bases between. This CDR3 is built from 13 residues. The V gene's germline CDR1 is LNHDA and CDR2 SQIVND (reference sequence). CDR3 DNA sequence: TGTGCCAGTAGGTTCACTGTGGATGAAAAACTGTTTTTT. Translation gives CASRFTVDEKLFF.

The gene calls are TRBV5-4 and TRBJ2-7, with D perhaps being TRBD1 or TRBD2 (5 bases each). Germline CDR1 is SGHNT and CDR2 is YYREEE (reference sequence). The CDR3 length is 14 residues. V lost 4 bases to trimming and J lost 2 bases, with 13 bases between them. CDR3 loop: CASSSRDGTYEQYF. CDR3 DNA: TGTGCCAGCAGCAGCCGGGACGGGACCTACGAGCAGTACTTC.

The chain couples TRBV5-1 to TRBJ1-1; D perhaps matches TRBD1 (5 bases). In germline, CDR1 is SGHRS, CDR2 YFSETQ. The V and J ends lost 0 bases and 0 bases respectively, with 9 bases between them. The CDR3 is 15 amino acids. In DNA form, the CDR3 reads TGCGCCAGCAGCTTGGGCGGGGGGGTGAACACTGAAGCTTTCTTT. Its translation: CASSLGGGVNTEAFF.

The gene calls are TRBV11-2 and TRBJ2-6, with 11 bases that match TRBD1. V shed 3 bases, J shed 2 bases, and the junction held 6 bases outside the gene matches. CDR3 length equals 18 residues. The germline gives CDR1 SGHAT, CDR2 FQNNGV. CDR3 nucleotides: TGTGCCAGCAGCTTTTGGGACAGGGGGTTTCCTGGGGCCAACGTCCTGACTTTC. It is translated as CASSFWDRGFPGANVLTF.

This chain joins TRBV5-5 and TRBJ2-3; 7 bases fit TRBD1. With 4 bases clipped from V and 2 bases from J, the junction kept 10 bases outside the gene matches. The CDR3 contains 16 residues. Germline assignment: CDR1 SGHKS and CDR2 YYEKEE (reference sequence). CDR3 sequence (DNA): TGTGCCAGCAGCACAAGACGGACAGGTTCCACAGATACGCAGTATTTT. It translates to CASSTRRTGSTDTQYF.

The chain combines TRBV30 with TRBJ2-7; D is undetermined. V dropped 0 bases and J dropped 3 bases, with 15 bases sitting between them. This CDR3 is 15 amino acids long. CDR1 and CDR2 (germline): GTSNPN, SVGIG (reference sequence). As DNA, the CDR3 is TGTGCCTGGAGTGTCCCCAGGTCGGGCCGCTACGAGCAGTACTTC. Translating it yields CAWSVPRSGRYEQYF.

The chain uses TRBV6-1 and TRBJ1-2, with no clear D. V lost 2 bases and J lost 4, with 5 bases in between. The CDR3 covers 12 residues. Germline V gene sequence: CDR1 MNHNS, CDR2 SASEGT. The CDR3 sequence: CASSENLYGYTF. CDR3 nucleotide sequence: TGTGCCAGCAGTGAAAATCTCTATGGCTACACCTTC.

This rearrangement joins TRBV5-4 to TRBJ2-3; the match to TRBD1 covers 9 bases. The trim removed 5 bases at V and 2 bases at J, leaving 3 bases unmatched. Germline loops: CDR1 SGHNT, CDR2 YYREEE (reference sequence). This CDR3 is 14 amino acids long. CDR3 nucleotide sequence: TGTGCCAGCAGTCGGGACAGGGCCACAGATACGCAGTATTTT. Protein sequence: CASSRDRATDTQYF.

The V gene is TRBV25-1, the J gene TRBJ2-5, with D unclear. Germline V CDR1 and CDR2: MGHDK, SYGVNS. CDR3 length: 14 residues. V shed 3 bases and J shed 7 bases, with 15 bases lying between them. CDR3 residues: CASSDVGSLRTQYF. The DNA for the CDR3 is TGTGCCAGCAGTGACGTTGGCAGTTTGAGGACCCAGTACTTC.

The V and J genes are TRBV6-5 and TRBJ2-3, with 10 bases that match TRBD2. This CDR3 region has 14 residues. Germline loops: CDR1 MNHEY, CDR2 SVGAGI. J lost 1 base, V lost 6 bases, and 1 base had no gene match. The chain's CDR3 is CASSLAGGTDTQYF. The CDR3 DNA follows: TGTGCCAGCAGCCTAGCGGGGGGCACAGATACGCAGTATTTT.

This chain connects TRBV21-1 to TRBJ2-4; the table's D call TRBD1 went unverified against the DNA. TRBV21-1 constitutes a pseudogene. This CDR3 comprises 15 residues. The CDR3 loop reads CASSLEQAAKNIQYF. The CDR3 DNA reads TGTGCCAGCAGCTTGGAACAGGCAGCCAAAAACATTCAGTACTTC.

This clone has a handful of counts. This chain uses TRBV6-5 with TRBJ1-6, with D maybe TRBD1 (6 bases). This CDR3 has 15 amino acids. Trimming removed 0 bases from V and 10 bases from J, with 13 bases in between. CDR1 and CDR2 from the germline V gene are MNHEY and SVGAGI. CDR3: CASSYSGGQRSPLHF. DNA for the CDR3: TGTGCCAGCAGTTACTCCGGGGGGCAACGGTCACCCCTCCACTTT.

The V gene is TRBV6-5, the J gene TRBJ1-1; TRBD1 might be the D (6 bases). The CDR3 is made up of 13 amino acids. Germline V gives CDR1 MNHEY, CDR2 SVGAGI. V lost 5 bases, J lost 9 bases, and 16 bases lay in between. Here the CDR3 DNA reads TGTGCCAGCAGTACCTACGGGGGCTCGAAAGCTTTCTTT. Its protein is CASSTYGGSKAFF.

CDR3 DNA: TGCAGTGCTAGTAGCGTCCAGGGGGGAACAAATGAGCAGTACTTC. Translated, it gives CSASSVQGGTNEQYF. The chain couples TRBV20-1 to TRBJ2-7; TRBD1 might be the D (7 bases). Germline assignment: CDR1 DFQATT and CDR2 SNEGSKA (reference sequence). With 3 bases removed from V and 7 bases from J, the gap between germline ends came to 22 bases. This CDR3 is 15 amino acids long.

This clone has a single count. The rearrangement joins TRBV6-5 to TRBJ2-2; 9 nucleotides match TRBD1. V was clipped by 0 bases and J by 7 bases; unmatched bases: 6. Germline values: CDR1 MNHEY, CDR2 SVGAGI. The CDR3 length is 16 residues. CDR3 residues: CASSYSGTGIGGELFF. As DNA, the CDR3 is TGTGCCAGCAGTTACTCCGGGACAGGGATAGGCGGGGAGCTGTTTTTT.

The rearrangement uses TRBV6-5 and TRBJ1-1, with a tentative D call TRBD1 (6 bases). Germline V lookup: CDR1 MNHEY, CDR2 SVGAGI. This CDR3 comprises 15 residues. Trimming cost V 3 bases and J 4 bases, with 15 bases left between them. The CDR3 coding sequence is TGTGCCAGCAGTTATCCCGGTACAGGGCTCACTGAAGCTTTCTTT. This codes for CASSYPGTGLTEAFF.

The rearrangement links TRBV6-5 to TRBJ1-4; weak D call: TRBD1 (6 bases). This CDR3 region has 15 residues. Looked up from germline, CDR1 is MNHEY and CDR2 is SVGAGI. V lost 7 bases and J lost 8, with 20 bases in between. CDR3 amino acids: CASTAQGRVREKLFF. DNA of the CDR3: TGTGCCAGCACGGCACAGGGACGAGTACGGGAAAAACTGTTTTTT.

The chain couples TRBV5-1 to TRBJ2-3, with D perhaps TRBD2 (6 bases). This CDR3 is built from 17 residues. The germline V gene encodes CDR1 SGHRS and CDR2 YFSETQ. V was shortened by 0 bases and J by 0 bases, with 14 bases between the two germline ends. In DNA form, the CDR3 reads TGCGCCAGCAGCTTGGTCGGTAGCGGTGCTAGCACAGATACGCAGTATTTT. Translation: CASSLVGSGASTDTQYF.

This clone was counted a single time. The rearrangement joins TRBV19 to TRBJ2-7; 14 bases map to TRBD2. The CDR3 is 15 residues long. Germline lookup yields CDR1 LNHDA and CDR2 SQIVND (reference sequence). V shed 7 bases and J 6 bases; nucleotides not matched to a gene: 8. The CDR3 spells CASKGGLAGAPEQYF. The CDR3, as DNA: TGTGCCAGTAAGGGGGGACTAGCGGGAGCCCCCGAGCAGTACTTC.

The chain recombines TRBV5-1 with TRBJ2-7; 8 nucleotides align to TRBD2. Germline CDR1 is SGHRS and CDR2 is YFSETQ. This CDR3 spans 17 amino acids. V lost 4 bases and J lost 3; bases outside the gene matches: 15. The CDR3 region is CASSAGGGILASYEQYF. The CDR3 DNA sequence: TGCGCCAGCAGCGCCGGGGGGGGAATCCTGGCCAGCTACGAGCAGTACTTC.

V usage is TRBV15 and J usage is TRBJ2-3, with TRBD1 matching over 7 bases. The CDR3 has 16 amino acids. CDR1 is LNHNV, CDR2 YYDKDF, per germline (reference sequence). After removal of 0 bases from V and 3 bases from J, the junction contained 6 bases not matched to a gene. The CDR3 DNA follows: TGTGCCACCAGCAGAGATGTGGGCAGGGGGACAGATACGCAGTATTTT. Its translation is CATSRDVGRGTDTQYF. The full variable domain, its missing parts supplied by reference TRBV15 and TRBJ2-3, is DAMVIQNPRYQVTQFGKPVTLSCSQTLNHNVMYWYQQKSSQAPKLLFHYYDKDFNNEADTPDNFQSRRPNTSFCFLDIRSPGLGDTAMYLCATSRDVGRGTDTQYFGPGTRLTVL.

This clone has just a few counts. The chain recombines TRBV30 with TRBJ1-3; D perhaps matches TRBD1 (5 bases). The CDR3 is made up of 16 amino acids. Trimming removed 0 bases from V and 4 bases from J, with 16 bases in between. Germline CDR1 reads GTSNPN; CDR2 reads SVGIG (reference sequence). The CDR3 here is CAWSVQAPRAGNTIYF. The CDR3 DNA follows: TGTGCCTGGAGTGTACAGGCCCCCAGGGCAGGAAACACCATATATTTT.

J is TRBJ1-6 and V is TRBV28; D is perhaps TRBD1 (6 bases). Germline loops: CDR1 MDHEN, CDR2 SYDVKM. The CDR3 is 15 residues long. V was cut by 4 bases and J by 10 bases, with 17 bases left in between. The CDR3 reads CASSSWRQGQSPLHF. For the CDR3, the DNA is TGTGCCAGCAGTTCTTGGCGGCAGGGGCAATCACCCCTCCACTTT.

The chain links TRBV7-2 to TRBJ1-1; D uncertain. The CDR3 spans 13 residues. CDR1 is SGHTA and CDR2 is FQGNSA in the germline V gene. Trimming stripped 3 bases from V and 11 bases from J, with 16 bases between. The CDR3 here is CASSFGPSLAAFF. The CDR3, as DNA: TGTGCCAGCAGCTTTGGGCCATCCCTCGCGGCTTTCTTT.

V usage is TRBV6-5 and J usage is TRBJ1-1; no clear D gene. This CDR3 has 13 residues. The germline V gene has CDR1 MNHEY and CDR2 SVGAGI. V was cut by 8 bases and J by 3 bases, with 13 bases left in between. This chain's CDR3 is CASGRDLYTEAFF. The CDR3 DNA sequence: TGTGCCAGCGGGAGGGATTTGTACACTGAAGCTTTCTTT.

V gene TRBV30 combines with J gene TRBJ2-1, with 8 bases that match TRBD1. Trimming removed 1 base from V and 7 bases from J; junction bases left unmatched: 0. This CDR3 is built from 12 residues. Germline CDR1 reads GTSNPN; CDR2 reads SVGIG (reference sequence). CDR3: CAWSDRGNEQFF. CDR3 coding DNA: TGTGCCTGGAGTGACAGGGGGAATGAGCAGTTCTTC.

This sequence joins TRBV28 and TRBJ1-2, with 8 bases aligning to TRBD1. Germline CDR1 is MDHEN and CDR2 is SYDVKM. The length of the CDR3 is 15 residues. The J segment lost 4 bases and the V segment lost 6 bases, leaving 10 bases of the junction unmatched. CDR3 protein: CASRIPQGDSYGYTF. As DNA, the CDR3 is TGTGCCAGCAGAATTCCACAGGGGGACAGCTATGGCTACACCTTC.

The V call is TRBV7-2, the J call TRBJ1-2, with a tentative D call TRBD1 (5 bases). The V gene lost 2 bases and the J gene lost 2 bases, with 15 bases spanning the gap. The CDR3 extends over 16 amino acids. Germline V gene data show CDR1 as SGHTA and CDR2 as FQGNSA. CDR3 residues: CASSLPPGKVNYGYTF. CDR3 nucleotide sequence: TGTGCCAGCAGCTTACCCCCAGGGAAGGTGAACTATGGCTACACCTTC.